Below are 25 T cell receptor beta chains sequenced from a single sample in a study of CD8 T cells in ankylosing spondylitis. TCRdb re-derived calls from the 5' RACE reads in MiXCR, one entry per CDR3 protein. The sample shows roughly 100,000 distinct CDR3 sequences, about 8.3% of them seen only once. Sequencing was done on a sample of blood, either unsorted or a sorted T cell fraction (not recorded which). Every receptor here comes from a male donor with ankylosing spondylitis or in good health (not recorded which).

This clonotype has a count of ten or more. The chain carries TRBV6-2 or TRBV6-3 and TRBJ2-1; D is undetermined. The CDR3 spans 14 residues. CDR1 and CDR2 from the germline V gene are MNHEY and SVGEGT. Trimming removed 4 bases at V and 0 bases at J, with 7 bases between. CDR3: CASSSGPSYNEQFF. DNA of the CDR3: TGTGCCAGCAGTTCCGGACCCTCCTACAATGAGCAGTTCTTC.

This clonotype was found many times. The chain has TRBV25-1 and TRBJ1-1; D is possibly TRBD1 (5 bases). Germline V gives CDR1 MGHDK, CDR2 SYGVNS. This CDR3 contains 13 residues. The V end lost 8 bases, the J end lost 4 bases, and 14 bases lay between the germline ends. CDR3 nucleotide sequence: TGTGCCAGCCTGAGGGACTTCGCCACTGAAGCTTTCTTT. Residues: CASLRDFATEAFF.

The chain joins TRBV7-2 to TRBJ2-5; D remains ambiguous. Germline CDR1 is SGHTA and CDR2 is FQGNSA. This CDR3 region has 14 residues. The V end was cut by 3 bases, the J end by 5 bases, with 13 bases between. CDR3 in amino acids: CASSLSPDWETQYF. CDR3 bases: TGTGCCAGCAGCTTGTCGCCTGATTGGGAGACCCAGTACTTC.

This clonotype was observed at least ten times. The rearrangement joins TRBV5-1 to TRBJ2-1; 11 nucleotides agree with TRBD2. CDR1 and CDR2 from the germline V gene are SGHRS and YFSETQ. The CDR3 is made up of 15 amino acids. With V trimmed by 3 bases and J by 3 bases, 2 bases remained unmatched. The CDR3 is CASSWGLADYNEQFF. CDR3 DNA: TGCGCCAGCAGCTGGGGACTAGCGGACTACAATGAGCAGTTCTTC.

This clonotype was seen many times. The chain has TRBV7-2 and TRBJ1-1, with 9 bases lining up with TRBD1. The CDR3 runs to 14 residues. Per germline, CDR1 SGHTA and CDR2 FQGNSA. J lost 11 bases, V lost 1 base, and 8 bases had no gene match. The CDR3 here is CASSLVPGQGWAFF. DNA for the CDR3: TGTGCCAGCAGCTTAGTCCCGGGACAGGGTTGGGCTTTCTTT.

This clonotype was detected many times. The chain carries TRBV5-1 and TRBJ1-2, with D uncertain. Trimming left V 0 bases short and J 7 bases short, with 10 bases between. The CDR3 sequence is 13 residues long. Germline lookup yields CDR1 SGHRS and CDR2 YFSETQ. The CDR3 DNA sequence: TGCGCCAGCAGCTTGGAAATCGGGGTTGGCTACACCTTC. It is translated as CASSLEIGVGYTF.

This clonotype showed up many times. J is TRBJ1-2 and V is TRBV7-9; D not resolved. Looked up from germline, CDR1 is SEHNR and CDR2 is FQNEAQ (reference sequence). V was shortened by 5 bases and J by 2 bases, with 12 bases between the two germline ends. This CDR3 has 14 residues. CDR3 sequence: CASSPRPRNYGYTF. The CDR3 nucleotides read TGTGCCAGCAGCCCCCGCCCTCGGAACTATGGCTACACCTTC.

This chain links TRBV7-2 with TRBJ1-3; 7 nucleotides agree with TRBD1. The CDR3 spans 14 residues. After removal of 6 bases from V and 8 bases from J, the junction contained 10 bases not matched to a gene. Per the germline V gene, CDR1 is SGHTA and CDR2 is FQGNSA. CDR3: CASRKGQSGDTIYF. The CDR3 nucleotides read TGTGCCAGCAGAAAGGGACAGTCCGGGGACACCATATATTTT.

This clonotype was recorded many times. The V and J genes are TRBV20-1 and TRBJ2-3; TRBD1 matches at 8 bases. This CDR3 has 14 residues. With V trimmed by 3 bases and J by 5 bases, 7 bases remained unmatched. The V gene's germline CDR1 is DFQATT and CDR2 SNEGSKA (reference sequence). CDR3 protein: CSASVTGVGDTQYF. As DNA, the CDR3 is TGCAGTGCTAGCGTGACAGGGGTTGGAGATACGCAGTATTTT.

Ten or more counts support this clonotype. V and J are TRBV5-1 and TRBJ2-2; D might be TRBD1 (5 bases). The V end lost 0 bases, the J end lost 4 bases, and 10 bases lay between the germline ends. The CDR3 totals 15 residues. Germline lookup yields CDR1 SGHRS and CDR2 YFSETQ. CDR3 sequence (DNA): TGCGCCAGCAGCTTGGGGAGCAGGGTCACCGGGGAGCTGTTTTTT. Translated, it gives CASSLGSRVTGELFF.

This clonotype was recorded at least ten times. This chain's CDR3 is CASSYSRVAGGNEQFF. The CDR3 bases are TGTGCCAGCAGTTACTCGAGGGTAGCGGGGGGCAATGAGCAGTTCTTC. This chain connects TRBV6-2 or TRBV6-3 to TRBJ2-1; 10 nucleotides match TRBD2. Germline V CDR1 and CDR2: MNHEY, SVGEGT. The CDR3 is made up of 16 amino acids. Trimming removed 0 bases from V and 6 bases from J; junction bases left unmatched: 5.

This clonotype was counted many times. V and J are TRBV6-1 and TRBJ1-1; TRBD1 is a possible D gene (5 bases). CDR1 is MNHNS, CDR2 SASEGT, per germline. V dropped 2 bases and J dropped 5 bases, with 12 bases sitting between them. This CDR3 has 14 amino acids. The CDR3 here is CASSESQGRTEAFF. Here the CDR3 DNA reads TGTGCCAGCAGTGAATCCCAGGGTCGGACTGAAGCTTTCTTT.

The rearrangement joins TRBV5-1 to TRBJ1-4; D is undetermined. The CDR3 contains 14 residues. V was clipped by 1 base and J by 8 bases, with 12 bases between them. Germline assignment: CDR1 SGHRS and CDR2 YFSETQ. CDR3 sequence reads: CASSLFSEGEKLFF. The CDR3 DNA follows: TGCGCCAGCAGCTTGTTTTCCGAAGGAGAAAAACTGTTTTTT.

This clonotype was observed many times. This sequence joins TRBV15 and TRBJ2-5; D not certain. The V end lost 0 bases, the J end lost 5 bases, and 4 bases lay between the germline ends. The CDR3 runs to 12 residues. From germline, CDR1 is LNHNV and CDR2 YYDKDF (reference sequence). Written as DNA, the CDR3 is TGTGCCACCAGCAGAGATTATGAGACCCAGTACTTC. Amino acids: CATSRDYETQYF. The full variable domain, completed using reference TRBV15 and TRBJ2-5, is DAMVIQNPRYQVTQFGKPVTLSCSQTLNHNVMYWYQQKSSQAPKLLFHYYDKDFNNEADTPDNFQSRRPNTSFCFLDIRSPGLGDTAMYLCATSRDYETQYFGPGTRLLVL.

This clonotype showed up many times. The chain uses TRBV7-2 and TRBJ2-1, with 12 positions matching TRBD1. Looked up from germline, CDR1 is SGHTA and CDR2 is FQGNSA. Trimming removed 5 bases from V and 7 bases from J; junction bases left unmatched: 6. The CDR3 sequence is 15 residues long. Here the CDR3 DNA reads TGTGCCAGCAGCCTGGGACAGGGGGCTGGTAATGAGCAGTTCTTC. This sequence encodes CASSLGQGAGNEQFF.

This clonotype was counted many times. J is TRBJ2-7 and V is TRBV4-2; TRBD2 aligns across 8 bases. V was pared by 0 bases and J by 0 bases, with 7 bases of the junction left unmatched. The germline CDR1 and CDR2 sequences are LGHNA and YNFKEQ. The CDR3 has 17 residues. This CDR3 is CASSQEGGAGASYEQYF. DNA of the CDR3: TGTGCCAGCAGCCAAGAAGGTGGAGCGGGGGCCTCCTACGAGCAGTACTTC.

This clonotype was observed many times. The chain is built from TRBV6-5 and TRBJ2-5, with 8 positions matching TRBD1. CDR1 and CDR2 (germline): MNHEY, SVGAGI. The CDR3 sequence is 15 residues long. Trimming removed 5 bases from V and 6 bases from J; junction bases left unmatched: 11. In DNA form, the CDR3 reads TGTGCCAGCAGTCACAGGACAGGGCCTCGGAAGACCCAGTACTTC. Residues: CASSHRTGPRKTQYF.

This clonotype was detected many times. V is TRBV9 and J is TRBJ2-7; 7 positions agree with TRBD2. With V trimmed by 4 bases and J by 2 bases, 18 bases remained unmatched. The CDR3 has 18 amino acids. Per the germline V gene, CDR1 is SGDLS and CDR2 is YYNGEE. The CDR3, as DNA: TGTGCCAGCAGCCACCCCCAAGGTAGAGCGGGGCCGACCTACGAGCAGTACTTC. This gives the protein CASSHPQGRAGPTYEQYF.

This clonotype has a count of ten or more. CDR3 bases: TGTGCCAGCAGTTCCTGGGACAGCACTCAACGGGAGACCCAGTACTTC. This translates into CASSSWDSTQRETQYF. This chain links TRBV27 with TRBJ2-5, with TRBD1 identical over 7 bases. Germline V gene data show CDR1 as MNHEY and CDR2 as SMNVEV (reference sequence). With 4 bases clipped from V and 5 bases from J, the junction kept 13 bases outside the gene matches. There are 16 residues in the CDR3.

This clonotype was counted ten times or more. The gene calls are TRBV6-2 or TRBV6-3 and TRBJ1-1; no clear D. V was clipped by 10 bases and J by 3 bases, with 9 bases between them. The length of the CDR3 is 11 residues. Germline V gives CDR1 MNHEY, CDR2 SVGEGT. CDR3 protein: CATVRDTEAFF. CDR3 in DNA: TGTGCCACCGTGAGGGACACTGAAGCTTTCTTT.

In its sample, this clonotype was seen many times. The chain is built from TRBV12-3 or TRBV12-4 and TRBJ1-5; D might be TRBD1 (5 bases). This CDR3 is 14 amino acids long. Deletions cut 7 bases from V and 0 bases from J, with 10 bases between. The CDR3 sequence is CASTGDLSNQPQHF. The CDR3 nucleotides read TGTGCCAGCACCGGGGACCTTAGCAATCAGCCCCAGCATTTT.

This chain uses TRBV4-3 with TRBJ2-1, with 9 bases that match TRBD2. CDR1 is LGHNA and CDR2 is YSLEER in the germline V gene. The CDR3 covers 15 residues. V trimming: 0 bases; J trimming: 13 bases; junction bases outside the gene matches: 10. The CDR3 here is CASSQDPGLAREQFF. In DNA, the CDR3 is TGCGCCAGCAGCCAAGATCCAGGACTAGCGAGGGAACAGTTCTTC.

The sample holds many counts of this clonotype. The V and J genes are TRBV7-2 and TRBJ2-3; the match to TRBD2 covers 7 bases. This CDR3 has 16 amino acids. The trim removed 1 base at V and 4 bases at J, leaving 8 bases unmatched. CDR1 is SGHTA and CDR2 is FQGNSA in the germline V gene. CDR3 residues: CASSLEPAGRADTQYF. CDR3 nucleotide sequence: TGTGCCAGCAGCTTAGAGCCAGCGGGGAGGGCAGATACGCAGTATTTT. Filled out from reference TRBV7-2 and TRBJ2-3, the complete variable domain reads GAGVSQSPSNKVTEKGKDVELRCDPISGHTALYWYRQSLGQGLEFLIYFQGNSAPDKSGLPSDRFSAERTGGSVSTLTIQRTQQEDSAVYLCASSLEPAGRADTQYFGPGTRLTVL.

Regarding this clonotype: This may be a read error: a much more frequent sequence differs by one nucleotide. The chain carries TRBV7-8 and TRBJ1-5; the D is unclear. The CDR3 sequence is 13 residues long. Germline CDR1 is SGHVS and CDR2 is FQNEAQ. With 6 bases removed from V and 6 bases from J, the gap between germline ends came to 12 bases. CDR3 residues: CASSIRATQPQHF. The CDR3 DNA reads TGTGCCAGCAGTATAAGGGCGACTCAGCCCCAGCATTTT. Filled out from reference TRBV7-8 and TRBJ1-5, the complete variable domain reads GAGVSQSPRYKVAKRGQDVALRCDPISGHVSLFWYQQALGQGPEFLTYFQNEAQLDKSGLPSDRFFAERPEGSVSTLKIQRTQQEDSAVYLCASSIRATQPQHFGDGTRLSIL.

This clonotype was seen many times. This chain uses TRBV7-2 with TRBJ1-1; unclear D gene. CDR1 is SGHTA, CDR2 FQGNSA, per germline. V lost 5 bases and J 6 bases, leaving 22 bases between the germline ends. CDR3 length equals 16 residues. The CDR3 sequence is CASSLPGVSNGPEAFF. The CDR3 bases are TGTGCCAGCAGCCTTCCCGGGGTCTCGAACGGCCCTGAAGCTTTCTTT.